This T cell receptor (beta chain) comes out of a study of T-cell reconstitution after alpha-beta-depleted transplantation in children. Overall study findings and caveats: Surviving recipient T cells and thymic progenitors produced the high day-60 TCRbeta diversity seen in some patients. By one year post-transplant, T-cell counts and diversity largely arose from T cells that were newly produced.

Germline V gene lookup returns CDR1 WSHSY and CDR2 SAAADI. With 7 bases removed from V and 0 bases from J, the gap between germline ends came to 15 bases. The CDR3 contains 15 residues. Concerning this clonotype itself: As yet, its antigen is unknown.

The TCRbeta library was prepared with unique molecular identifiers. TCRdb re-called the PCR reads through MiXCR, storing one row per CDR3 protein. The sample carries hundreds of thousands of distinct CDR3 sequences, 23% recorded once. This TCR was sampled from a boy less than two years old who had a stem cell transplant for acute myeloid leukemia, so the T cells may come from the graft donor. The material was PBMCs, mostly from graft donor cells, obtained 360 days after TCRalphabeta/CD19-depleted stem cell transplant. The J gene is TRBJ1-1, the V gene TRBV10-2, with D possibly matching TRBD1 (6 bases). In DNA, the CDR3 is TGCGCCAGCATCACGGGGACAAGTTTGAACACTGAAGCTTTCTTT. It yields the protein CASITGTSLNTEAFF.